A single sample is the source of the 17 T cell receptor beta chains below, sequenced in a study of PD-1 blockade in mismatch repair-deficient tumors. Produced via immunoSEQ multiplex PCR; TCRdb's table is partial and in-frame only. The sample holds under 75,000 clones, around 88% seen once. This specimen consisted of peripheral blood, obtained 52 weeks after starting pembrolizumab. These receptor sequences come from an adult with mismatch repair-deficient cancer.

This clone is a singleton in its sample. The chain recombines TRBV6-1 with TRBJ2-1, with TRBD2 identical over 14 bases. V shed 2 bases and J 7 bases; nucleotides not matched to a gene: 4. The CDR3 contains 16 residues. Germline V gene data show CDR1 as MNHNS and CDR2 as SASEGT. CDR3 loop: CASSELRLAGGNEQFF. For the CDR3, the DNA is TGTGCCAGCAGTGAATTACGACTAGCGGGAGGGAATGAGCAGTTCTTC.

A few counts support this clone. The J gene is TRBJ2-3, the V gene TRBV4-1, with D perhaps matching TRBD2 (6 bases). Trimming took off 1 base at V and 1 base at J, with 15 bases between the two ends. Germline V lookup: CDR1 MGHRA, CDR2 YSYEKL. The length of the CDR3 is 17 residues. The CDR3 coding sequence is TGCGCCAGCAGCCAAGGGAGGGCGCTCAAGCGCACAGATACGCAGTATTTT. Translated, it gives CASSQGRALKRTDTQYF.

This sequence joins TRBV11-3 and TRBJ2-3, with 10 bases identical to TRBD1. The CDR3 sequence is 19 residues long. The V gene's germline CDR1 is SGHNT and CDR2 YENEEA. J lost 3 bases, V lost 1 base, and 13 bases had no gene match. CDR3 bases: TGTGCCAGCAGCTTAGGACCGGGACAGGGGACAGGAAGGACAGATACGCAGTATTTT. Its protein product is CASSLGPGQGTGRTDTQYF.

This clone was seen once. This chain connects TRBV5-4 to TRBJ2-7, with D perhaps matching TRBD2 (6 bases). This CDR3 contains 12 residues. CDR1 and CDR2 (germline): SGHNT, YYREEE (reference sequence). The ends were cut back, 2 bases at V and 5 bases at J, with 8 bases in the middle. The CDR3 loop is CASSFSGDEQYF. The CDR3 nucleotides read TGTGCCAGCAGCTTTTCGGGGGACGAGCAGTACTTC.

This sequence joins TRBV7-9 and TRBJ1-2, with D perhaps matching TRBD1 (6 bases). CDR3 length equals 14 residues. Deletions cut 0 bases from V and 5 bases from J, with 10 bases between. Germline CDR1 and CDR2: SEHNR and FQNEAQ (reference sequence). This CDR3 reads CASSLARGWYGYTF. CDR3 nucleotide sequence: TGTGCCAGCAGCTTAGCCAGGGGATGGTATGGCTACACCTTC.

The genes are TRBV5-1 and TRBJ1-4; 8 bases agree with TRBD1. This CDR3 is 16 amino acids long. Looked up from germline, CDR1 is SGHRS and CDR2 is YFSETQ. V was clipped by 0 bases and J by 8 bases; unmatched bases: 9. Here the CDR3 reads CASSLGTGLYHEKLFF. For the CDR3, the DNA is TGCGCCAGCAGCTTGGGGACAGGGCTATATCACGAAAAACTGTTTTTT. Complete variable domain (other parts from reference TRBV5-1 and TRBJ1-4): KAGVTQTPRYLIKTRGQQVTLSCSPISGHRSVSWYQQTPGQGLQFLFEYFSETQRNKGNFPGRFSGRQFSNSRSEMNVSTLELGDSALYLCASSLGTGLYHEKLFFGSGTQLSVL.

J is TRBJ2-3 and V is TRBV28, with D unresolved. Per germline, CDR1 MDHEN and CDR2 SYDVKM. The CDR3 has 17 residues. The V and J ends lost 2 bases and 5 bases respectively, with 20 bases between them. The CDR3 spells CASSLRVQALPQDTQYF. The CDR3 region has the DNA TGTGCCAGCAGTTTAAGAGTTCAGGCCCTGCCCCAAGATACGCAGTATTTT.

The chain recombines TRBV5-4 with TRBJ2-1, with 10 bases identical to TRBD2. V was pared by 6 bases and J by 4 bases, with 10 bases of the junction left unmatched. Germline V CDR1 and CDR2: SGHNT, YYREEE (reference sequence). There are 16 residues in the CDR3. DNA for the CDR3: TGTGCCAGCATGGGGGGGCTAGCGGGAGAGTACAATGAGCAGTTCTTC. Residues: CASMGGLAGEYNEQFF.

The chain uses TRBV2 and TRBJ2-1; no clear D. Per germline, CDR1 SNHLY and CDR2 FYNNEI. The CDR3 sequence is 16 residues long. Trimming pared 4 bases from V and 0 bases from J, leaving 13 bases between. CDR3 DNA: TGTGCCAGCAGTGTTTGGCTTGCGAGCTCCTACAATGAGCAGTTCTTC. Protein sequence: CASSVWLASSYNEQFF.

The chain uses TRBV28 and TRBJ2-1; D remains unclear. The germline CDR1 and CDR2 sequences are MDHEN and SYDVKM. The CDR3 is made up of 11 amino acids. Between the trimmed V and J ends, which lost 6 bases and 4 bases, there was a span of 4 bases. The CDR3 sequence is CASRDYNEQFF. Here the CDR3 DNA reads TGTGCCAGCAGAGATTACAATGAGCAGTTCTTC.

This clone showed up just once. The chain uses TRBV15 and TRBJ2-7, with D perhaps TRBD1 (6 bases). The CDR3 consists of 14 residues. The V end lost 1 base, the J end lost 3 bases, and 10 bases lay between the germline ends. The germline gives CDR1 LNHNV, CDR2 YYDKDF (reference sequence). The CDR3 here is CATSRGGGIYEQYF. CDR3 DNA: TGTGCCACCAGCAGAGGAGGGGGAATCTACGAGCAGTACTTC.

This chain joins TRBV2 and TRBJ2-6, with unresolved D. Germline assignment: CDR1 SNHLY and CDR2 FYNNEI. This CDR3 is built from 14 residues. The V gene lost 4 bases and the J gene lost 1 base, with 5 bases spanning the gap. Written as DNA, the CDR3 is TGTGCCAGCAGTGCGTCATCTGGGGCCAACGTCCTGACTTTC. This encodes CASSASSGANVLTF.

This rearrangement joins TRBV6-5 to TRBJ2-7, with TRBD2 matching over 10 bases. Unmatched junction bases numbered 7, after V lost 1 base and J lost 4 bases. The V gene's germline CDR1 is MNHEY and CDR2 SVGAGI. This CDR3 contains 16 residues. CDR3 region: CASSYFSGTSEYEQYF. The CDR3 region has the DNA TGTGCCAGCAGTTACTTCTCCGGGACTAGCGAGTACGAGCAGTACTTC.

The CDR3 nucleotides are TGCGCCAGCAGCCAAGATATGGGCCAGGGGGATCACACTCTTACTTACGAGCAGTACTTC. It translates to CASSQDMGQGDHTLTYEQYF. This chain connects TRBV4-1 to TRBJ2-7; 7 nucleotides align to TRBD1. The CDR3 is made up of 20 amino acids. J was trimmed by 4 bases and V by 0 bases; bases with no gene match: 21. CDR1 and CDR2 from the germline V gene are MGHRA and YSYEKL.

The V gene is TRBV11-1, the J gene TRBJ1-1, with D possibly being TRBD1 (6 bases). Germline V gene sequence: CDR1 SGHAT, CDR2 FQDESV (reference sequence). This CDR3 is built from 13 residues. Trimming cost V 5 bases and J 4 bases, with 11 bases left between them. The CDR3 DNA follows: TGTGCCAGCAGCCATAGGGGGGTCACTGAAGCTTTCTTT. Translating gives CASSHRGVTEAFF.

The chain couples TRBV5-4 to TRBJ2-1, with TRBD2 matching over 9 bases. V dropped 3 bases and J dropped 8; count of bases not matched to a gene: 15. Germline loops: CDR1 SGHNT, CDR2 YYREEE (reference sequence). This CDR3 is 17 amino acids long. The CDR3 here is CASSSILAGAETDEQFF. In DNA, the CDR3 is TGTGCCAGCAGCTCGATCTTAGCGGGAGCGGAAACCGATGAGCAGTTCTTC. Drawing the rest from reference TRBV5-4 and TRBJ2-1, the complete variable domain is ETGVTQSPTHLIKTRGQQVTLRCSSQSGHNTVSWYQQALGQGPQFIFQYYREEENGRGNFPPRFSGLQFPNYSSELNVNALELDDSALYLCASSSILAGAETDEQFFGPGTRLTVL.

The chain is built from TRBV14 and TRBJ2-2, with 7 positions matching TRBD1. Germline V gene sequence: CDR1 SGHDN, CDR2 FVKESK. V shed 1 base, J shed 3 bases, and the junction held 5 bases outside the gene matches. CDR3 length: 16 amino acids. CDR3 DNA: TGTGCCAGCAGCCAAGCGGTTAGGGGGCACACCGGGGAGCTGTTTTTT. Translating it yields CASSQAVRGHTGELFF.